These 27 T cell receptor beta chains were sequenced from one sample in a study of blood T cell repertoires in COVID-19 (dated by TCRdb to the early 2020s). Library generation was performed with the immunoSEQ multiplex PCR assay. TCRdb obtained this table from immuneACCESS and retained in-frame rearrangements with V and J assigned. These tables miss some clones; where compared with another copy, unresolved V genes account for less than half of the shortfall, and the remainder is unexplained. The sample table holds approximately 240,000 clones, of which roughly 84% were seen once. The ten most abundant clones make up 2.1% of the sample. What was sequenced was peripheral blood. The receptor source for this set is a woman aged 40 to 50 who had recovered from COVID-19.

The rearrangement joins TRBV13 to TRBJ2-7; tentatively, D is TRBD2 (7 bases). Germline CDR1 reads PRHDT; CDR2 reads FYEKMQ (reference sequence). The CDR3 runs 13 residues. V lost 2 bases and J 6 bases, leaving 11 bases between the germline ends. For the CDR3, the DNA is TGTGCCAGCAGCTTACGGGGGGCGTTCGAGCAGTACTTC. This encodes CASSLRGAFEQYF.

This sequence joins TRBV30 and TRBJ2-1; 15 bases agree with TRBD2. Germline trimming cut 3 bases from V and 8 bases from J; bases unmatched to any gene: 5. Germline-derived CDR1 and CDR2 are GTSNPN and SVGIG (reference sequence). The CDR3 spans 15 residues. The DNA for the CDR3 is TGTGCCTGGAGGAGGACTAGCGGGGGGGCAGATGAGCAGTTCTTC. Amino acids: CAWRRTSGGADEQFF.

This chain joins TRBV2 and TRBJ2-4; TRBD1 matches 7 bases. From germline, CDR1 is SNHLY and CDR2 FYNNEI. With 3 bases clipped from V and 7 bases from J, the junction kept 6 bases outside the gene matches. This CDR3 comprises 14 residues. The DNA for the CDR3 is TGTGCCAGCAGTGATGAAAGGGGGCTGAACATTCAGTACTTC. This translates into CASSDERGLNIQYF.

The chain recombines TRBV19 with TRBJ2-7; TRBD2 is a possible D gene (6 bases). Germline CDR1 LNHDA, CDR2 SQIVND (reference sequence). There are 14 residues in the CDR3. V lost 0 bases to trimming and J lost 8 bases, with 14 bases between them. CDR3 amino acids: CASSIDGGEYQQYF. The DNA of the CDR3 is TGTGCCAGTAGTATAGATGGAGGGGAGTACCAGCAGTACTTC.

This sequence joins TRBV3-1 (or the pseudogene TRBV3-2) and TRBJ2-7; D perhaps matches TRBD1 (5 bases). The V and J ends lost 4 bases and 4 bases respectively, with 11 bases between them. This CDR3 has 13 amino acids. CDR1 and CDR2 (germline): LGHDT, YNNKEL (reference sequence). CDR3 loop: CASSPRQTYEQYF. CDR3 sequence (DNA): TGTGCCAGCAGCCCAAGACAGACTTACGAGCAGTACTTC.

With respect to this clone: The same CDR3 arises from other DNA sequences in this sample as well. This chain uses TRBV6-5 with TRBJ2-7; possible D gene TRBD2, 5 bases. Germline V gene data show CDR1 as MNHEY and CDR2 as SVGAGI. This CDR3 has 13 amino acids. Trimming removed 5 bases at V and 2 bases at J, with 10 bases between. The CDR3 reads CASSPGTTYEQYF. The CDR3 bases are TGTGCCAGCAGTCCGGGAACCACCTACGAGCAGTACTTC.

The CDR3 loop is CASTGGASAKNIQYF. In DNA form, the CDR3 reads TGTGCCAGCACCGGTGGAGCCTCAGCCAAAAACATTCAGTACTTC. The V gene is TRBV7-8, the J gene TRBJ2-4; D call uncertain. Trimming shortened V by 7 bases and J by 0 bases, and 13 bases separated the two germline ends. CDR3 size: 15 residues. The germline gives CDR1 SGHVS, CDR2 FQNEAQ.

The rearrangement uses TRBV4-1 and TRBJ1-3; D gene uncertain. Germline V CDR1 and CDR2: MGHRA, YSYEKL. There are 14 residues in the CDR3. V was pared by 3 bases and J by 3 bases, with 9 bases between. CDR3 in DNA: TGCGCCAGCAGCCACCTCCGGGATGGAAACACCATATATTTT. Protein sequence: CASSHLRDGNTIYF.

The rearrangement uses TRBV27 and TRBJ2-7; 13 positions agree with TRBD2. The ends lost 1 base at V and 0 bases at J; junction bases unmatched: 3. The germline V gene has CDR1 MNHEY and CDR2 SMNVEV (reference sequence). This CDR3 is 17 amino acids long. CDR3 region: CASSLYGTSGDSYEQYF. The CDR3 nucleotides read TGTGCCAGCAGTTTATACGGGACTAGCGGGGACTCCTACGAGCAGTACTTC.

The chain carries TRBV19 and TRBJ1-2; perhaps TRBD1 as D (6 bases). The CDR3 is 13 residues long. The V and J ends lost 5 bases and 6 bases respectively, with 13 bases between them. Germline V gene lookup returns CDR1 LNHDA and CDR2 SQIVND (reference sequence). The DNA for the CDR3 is TGTGCCAGTAGTGTTTGGGGGCGGAATGGCTACACCTTC. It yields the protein CASSVWGRNGYTF.

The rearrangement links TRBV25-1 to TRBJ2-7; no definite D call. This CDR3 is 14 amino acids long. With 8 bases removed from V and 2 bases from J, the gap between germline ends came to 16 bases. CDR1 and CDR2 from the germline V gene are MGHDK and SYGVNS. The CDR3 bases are TGTGCCAGCCTAGACCACCGAAAACCCTACGAGCAGTACTTC. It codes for CASLDHRKPYEQYF.

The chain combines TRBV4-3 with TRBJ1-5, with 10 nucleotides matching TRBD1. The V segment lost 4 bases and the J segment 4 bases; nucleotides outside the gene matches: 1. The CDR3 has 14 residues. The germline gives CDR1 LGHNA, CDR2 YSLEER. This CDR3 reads CASSRDRGNQPQHF. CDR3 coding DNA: TGCGCCAGCAGCCGGGACAGGGGAAATCAGCCCCAGCATTTT.

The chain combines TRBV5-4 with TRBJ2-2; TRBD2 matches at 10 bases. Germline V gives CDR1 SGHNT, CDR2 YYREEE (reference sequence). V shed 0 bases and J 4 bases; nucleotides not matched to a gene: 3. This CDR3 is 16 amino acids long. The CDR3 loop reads CASSLELAGITGELFF. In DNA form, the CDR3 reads TGTGCCAGCAGCTTGGAACTAGCGGGGATCACCGGGGAGCTGTTTTTT.

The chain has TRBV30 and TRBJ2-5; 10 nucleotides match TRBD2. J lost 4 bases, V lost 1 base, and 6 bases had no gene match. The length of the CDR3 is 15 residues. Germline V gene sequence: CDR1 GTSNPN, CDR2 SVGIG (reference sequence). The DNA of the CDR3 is TGTGCCTGGAGTGCCCTAGCGGGAGTCGGAGAGACCCAGTACTTC. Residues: CAWSALAGVGETQYF. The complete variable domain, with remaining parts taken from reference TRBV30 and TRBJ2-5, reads SQTIHQWPATLVQPVGSPLSLECTVEGTSNPNLYWYRQAAGRGLQLLFYSVGIGQISSEVPQNLSASRPQDRQFILSSKKLLLSDSGFYLCAWSALAGVGETQYFGPGTRLLVL.

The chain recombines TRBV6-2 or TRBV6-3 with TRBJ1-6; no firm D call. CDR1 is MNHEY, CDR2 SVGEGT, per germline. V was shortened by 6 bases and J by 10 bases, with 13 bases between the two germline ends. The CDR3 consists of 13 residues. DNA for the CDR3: TGTGCCAGCAGCTTCCAAATCCGGTCACCCCTCCACTTT. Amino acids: CASSFQIRSPLHF.

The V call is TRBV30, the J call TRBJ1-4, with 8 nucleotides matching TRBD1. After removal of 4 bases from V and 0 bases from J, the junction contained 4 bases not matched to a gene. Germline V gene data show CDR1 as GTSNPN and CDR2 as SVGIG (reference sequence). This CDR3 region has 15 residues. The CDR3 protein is CAWNRGIATNEKLFF. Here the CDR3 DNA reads TGTGCCTGGAACAGGGGGATTGCAACTAATGAAAAACTGTTTTTT.

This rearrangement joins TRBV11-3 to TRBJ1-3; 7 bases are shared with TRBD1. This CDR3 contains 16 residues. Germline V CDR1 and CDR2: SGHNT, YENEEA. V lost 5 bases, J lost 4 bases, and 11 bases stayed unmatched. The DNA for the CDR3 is TGTGCCAGCAGCGCCCGGGACAGCCGTTCGGGAAACACCATATATTTT. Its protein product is CASSARDSRSGNTIYF.

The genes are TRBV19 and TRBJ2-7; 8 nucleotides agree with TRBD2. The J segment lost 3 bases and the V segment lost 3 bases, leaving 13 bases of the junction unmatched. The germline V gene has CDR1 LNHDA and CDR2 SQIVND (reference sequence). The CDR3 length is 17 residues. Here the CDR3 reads CASSIGGAPRPFYEQYF. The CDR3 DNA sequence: TGTGCCAGTAGTATCGGGGGGGCCCCACGCCCTTTCTACGAGCAGTACTTC.

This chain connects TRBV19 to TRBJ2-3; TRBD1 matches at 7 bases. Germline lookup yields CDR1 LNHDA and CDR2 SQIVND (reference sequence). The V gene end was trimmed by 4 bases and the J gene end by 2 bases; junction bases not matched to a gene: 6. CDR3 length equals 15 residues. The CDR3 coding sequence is TGTGCCAGTAGTAGCATACAGGGGTTCACAGATACGCAGTATTTT. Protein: CASSSIQGFTDTQYF. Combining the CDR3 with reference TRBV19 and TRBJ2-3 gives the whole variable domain DGGITQSPKYLFRKEGQNVTLSCEQNLNHDAMYWYRQDPGQGLRLIYYSQIVNDFQKGDIAEGYSVSREKKESFPLTVTSAQKNPTAFYLCASSSIQGFTDTQYFGPGTRLTVL.

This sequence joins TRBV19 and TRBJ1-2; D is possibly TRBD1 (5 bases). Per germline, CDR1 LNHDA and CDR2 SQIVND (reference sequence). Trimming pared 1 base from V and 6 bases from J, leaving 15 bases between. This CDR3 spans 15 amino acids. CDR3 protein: CASSIGQTTLHGYTF. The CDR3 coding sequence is TGTGCCAGTAGTATAGGACAGACAACTCTCCATGGCTACACCTTC.

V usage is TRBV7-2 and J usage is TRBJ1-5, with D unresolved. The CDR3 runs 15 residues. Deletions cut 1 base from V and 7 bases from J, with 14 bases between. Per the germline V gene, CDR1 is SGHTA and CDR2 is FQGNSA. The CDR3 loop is CASSLGASQAQPQHF. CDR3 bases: TGTGCCAGCAGCTTAGGGGCATCTCAGGCCCAGCCCCAGCATTTT.

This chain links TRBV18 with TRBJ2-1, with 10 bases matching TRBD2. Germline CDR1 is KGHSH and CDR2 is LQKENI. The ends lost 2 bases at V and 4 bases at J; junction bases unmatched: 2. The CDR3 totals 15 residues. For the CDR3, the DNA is TGTGCCAGCTCACCAGGACTAGCGGAATACAATGAGCAGTTCTTC. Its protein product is CASSPGLAEYNEQFF.

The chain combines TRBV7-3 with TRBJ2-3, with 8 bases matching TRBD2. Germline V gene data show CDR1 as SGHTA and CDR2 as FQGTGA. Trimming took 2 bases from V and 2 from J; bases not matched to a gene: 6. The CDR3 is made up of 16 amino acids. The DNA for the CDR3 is TGTGCCAGCAGCTTATGGGGACTAGATTTCACAGATACGCAGTATTTT. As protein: CASSLWGLDFTDTQYF.

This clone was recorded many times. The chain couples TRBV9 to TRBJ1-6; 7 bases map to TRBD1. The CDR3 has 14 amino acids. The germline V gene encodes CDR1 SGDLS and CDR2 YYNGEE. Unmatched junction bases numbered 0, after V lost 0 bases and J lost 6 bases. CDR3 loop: CASSVEGANSPLHF. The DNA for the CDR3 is TGTGCCAGCAGCGTAGAGGGGGCTAATTCACCCCTCCACTTT.

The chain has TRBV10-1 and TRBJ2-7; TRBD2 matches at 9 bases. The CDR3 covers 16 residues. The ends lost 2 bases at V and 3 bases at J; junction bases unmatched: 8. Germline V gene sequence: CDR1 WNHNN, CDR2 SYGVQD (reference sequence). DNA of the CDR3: TGCGCCAGCAGTGAGATGCGGGGGGGGATTCACTACGAGCAGTACTTC. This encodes CASSEMRGGIHYEQYF.

The CDR3 DNA is TGTGCCAGCAGCCAAGCCCCGAATTCACCCCTCCACTTT. This codes for CASSQAPNSPLHF. The rearrangement uses TRBV11-3 and TRBJ1-6, with unresolved D. Germline values: CDR1 SGHNT, CDR2 YENEEA. Trimming left V 5 bases short and J 7 bases short, with 9 bases between. The CDR3 runs 13 residues.

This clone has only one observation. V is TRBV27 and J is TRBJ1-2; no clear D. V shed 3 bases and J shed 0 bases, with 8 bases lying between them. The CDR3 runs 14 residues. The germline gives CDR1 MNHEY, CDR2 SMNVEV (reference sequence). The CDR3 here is CASSFSQANYGYTF. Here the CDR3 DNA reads TGTGCCAGCAGTTTTTCTCAGGCTAACTATGGCTACACCTTC.